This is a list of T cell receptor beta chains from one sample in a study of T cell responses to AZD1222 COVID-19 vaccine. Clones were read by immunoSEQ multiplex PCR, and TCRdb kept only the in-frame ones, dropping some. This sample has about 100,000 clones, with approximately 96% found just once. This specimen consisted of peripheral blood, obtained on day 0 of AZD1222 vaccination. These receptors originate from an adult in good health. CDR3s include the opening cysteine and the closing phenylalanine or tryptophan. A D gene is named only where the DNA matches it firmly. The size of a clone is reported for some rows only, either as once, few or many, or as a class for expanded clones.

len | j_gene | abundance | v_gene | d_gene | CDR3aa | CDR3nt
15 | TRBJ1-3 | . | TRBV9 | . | CASSAEGRSGNTIYF | TGTGCCAGCAGCGCAGAGGGGCGCTCTGGAAACACCATATATTTT
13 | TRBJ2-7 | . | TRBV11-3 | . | CASSTREGSEQYF | TGTGCCAGCAGCACCCGTGAAGGGAGCGAGCAGTACTTC
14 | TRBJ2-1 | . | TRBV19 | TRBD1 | CASSKDREYNEQFF | TGTGCCAGTAGTAAGGACAGGGAATACAATGAGCAGTTCTTC
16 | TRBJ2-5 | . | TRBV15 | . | CATSRTLTDSQETQYF | TGTGCCACCAGCAGAACCTTGACAGATTCCCAAGAGACCCAGTACTTC
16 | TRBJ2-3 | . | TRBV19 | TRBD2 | CASTRGVTSGKDTQYF | TGTGCCAGTACCCGGGGGGTCACTAGCGGGAAAGATACGCAGTATTTT
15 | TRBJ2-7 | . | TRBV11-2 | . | CASSPAIGTFQEQYF | TGTGCCAGCAGCCCGGCAATAGGGACCTTCCAGGAGCAGTACTTC
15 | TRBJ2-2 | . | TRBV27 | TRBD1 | CASMRGQGNTGELFF | TGTGCCAGCATGAGGGGACAGGGGAACACCGGGGAGCTGTTTTTT
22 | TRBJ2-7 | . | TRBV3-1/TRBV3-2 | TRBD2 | CASSQDLRPTSGEITPWYEQYF | TGTGCCAGCAGCCAAGATCTTCGACCGACTAGCGGGGAGATCACTCCTTGGTACGAGCAGTACTTC
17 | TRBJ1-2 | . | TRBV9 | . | CASSVLKETGSNYGYTF | TGTGCCAGCAGCGTCCTTAAAGAAACCGGGTCGAACTATGGCTACACCTTC
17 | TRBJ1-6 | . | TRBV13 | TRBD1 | CASSYGTASNDNSPLHF | TGTGCCAGCAGCTATGGGACAGCCTCAAACGATAATTCACCCCTCCACTTT
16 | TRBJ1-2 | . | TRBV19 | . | CASSIRSGPLGYGYTF | TGTGCCAGTAGTATCCGATCGGGGCCGTTGGGCTATGGCTACACCTTC
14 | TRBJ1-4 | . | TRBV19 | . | CASSKSPSSEKLFF | TGTGCCAGTAGTAAGTCGCCTTCATCTGAAAAACTGTTTTTT
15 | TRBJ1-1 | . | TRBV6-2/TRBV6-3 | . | CASSYSGRGNTEAFF | TGTGCCAGCAGTTACTCTGGGAGGGGTAACACTGAAGCTTTCTTT
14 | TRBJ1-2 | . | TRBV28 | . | CASSPNPVTYGYTF | TGTGCCAGCAGTCCCAACCCAGTGACCTATGGCTACACCTTC
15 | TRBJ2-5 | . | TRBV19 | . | CASMGGAAGEETQYF | TGTGCCAGTATGGGGGGGGCCGCGGGTGAAGAGACCCAGTACTTC
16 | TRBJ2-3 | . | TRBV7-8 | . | CASNPAFGGRADTQYF | TGTGCCAGCAACCCTGCGTTCGGGGGGCGAGCAGATACGCAGTATTTT
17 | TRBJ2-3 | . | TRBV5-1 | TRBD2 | CASSLDGLAGGADTQYF | TGCGCCAGCAGCTTGGATGGACTAGCGGGGGGGGCAGATACGCAGTATTTT
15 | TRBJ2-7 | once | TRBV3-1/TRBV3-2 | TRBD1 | CASSQQGQGTYEQYF | TGTGCCAGCAGCCAACAGGGACAGGGTACCTACGAGCAGTACTTC
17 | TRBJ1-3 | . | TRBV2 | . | CASQEPPRGRIGNTIYF | TGTGCCAGCCAAGAACCCCCACGGGGGCGGATAGGAAACACCATATATTTT
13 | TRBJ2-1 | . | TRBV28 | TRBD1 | CASSDRGRDEQFF | TGTGCCAGCAGTGACAGGGGGAGGGATGAGCAGTTCTTC
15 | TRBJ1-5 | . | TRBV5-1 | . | CASSFGSGGNQPQHF | TGCGCCAGCAGCTTTGGTTCGGGGGGCAATCAGCCCCAGCATTTT
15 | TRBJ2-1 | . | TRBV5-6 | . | CASSLVTRALNEQFF | TGTGCCAGCAGCTTGGTTACCCGGGCCCTCAATGAGCAGTTCTTC